This T cell receptor (beta chain) was sequenced for a study of PD-L1 blockade in urothelial cancer. In its sample, this clone was seen once. Documented time point: pretreatment peripheral blood. TCRdb's copy holds only in-frame clones and misses some; the assay was immunoSEQ multiplex PCR. The repertoire holds roughly 47,000 clones, with 75% to 85% as singletons. The V end was cut by 2 bases, the J end by 7 bases, with 15 bases between. This CDR3 contains 15 residues. The germline CDR1 and CDR2 sequences are MNHNY and SVGAGI (reference sequence). This TCR derives from a man aged 65 to 79 with urothelial cancer. Source: PBMCs, taken around atezolizumab (anti-PD-L1) treatment. The chain carries TRBV6-6 and TRBJ2-4, with D possibly matching TRBD2 (6 bases). The CDR3 sequence is CASSYAGTAGNIQYF. The CDR3 nucleotides read TGTGCCAGCAGTTACGCCGGGACGGCGGGGAACATTCAGTACTTC.